These 3 T cell receptor beta chains originate from one sample sequenced in a study of PD-1 blockade in classical Hodgkin lymphoma. Produced via immunoSEQ multiplex PCR; TCRdb's table is partial and in-frame only. The table records 25,000 to 35,000 clones, roughly 76% of them present only once. Documented time point: cycle 4 day 1 (C4D1), after less than seven weeks of nivolumab. Every patient experienced relapse after autologous stem cell transplantation, and brentuximab vedotin exposure varied. The specimen was peripheral blood mononuclear cells (PBMCs), collected before the fourth cycle of nivolumab. These receptors all come from a human donor with classical Hodgkin lymphoma.

This clone turned up a few times. CDR3 in amino acids: CASSIQGNYGYTF. The CDR3 DNA follows: TGTGCCAGCAGCATACAGGGAAACTATGGCTACACCTTC. This chain uses TRBV7-9 with TRBJ1-2, with D tentatively TRBD1 (6 bases). This CDR3 region has 13 residues. Germline V gene lookup returns CDR1 SEHNR and CDR2 FQNEAQ (reference sequence). Trimming took 5 bases from V and 2 from J, leaving 9 bases between them.

The J gene is TRBJ2-5, the V gene TRBV7-9; 16 positions agree with TRBD2. TRBJ2-7 explains the end of the DNA better; the J call may be wrong. The germline CDR1 and CDR2 sequences are SEHNR and FQNEAQ (reference sequence). This CDR3 spans 16 amino acids. The CDR3 nucleotides are TGTGCCAGCAGGTCGGGACTAGCGGGAGGGCCCTCCGAGCAGTACTTC. This gives the protein CASRSGLAGGPSEQYF.

The V and J genes are TRBV25-1 and TRBJ2-1; D unclear. Trimming stripped 1 base from V and 2 bases from J, with 15 bases between. The germline V gene encodes CDR1 MGHDK and CDR2 SYGVNS. This CDR3 is built from 17 residues. DNA of the CDR3: TGTGCCAGCAGTGAATCCCCCCGCGCGCCGGCCTACAATGAGCAGTTCTTC. Residues: CASSESPRAPAYNEQFF.